Listed here is a single T cell receptor beta chain. Its target is not known. Germline CDR1 and CDR2: MNHEY and SVGEGT. This CDR3 spans 15 amino acids. The trim removed 6 bases at V and 2 bases at J, leaving 6 bases unmatched. Scientists ran DNA taken from cultured CD4+ T cells through the Oncomine TCR Beta short-read assay for sequencing. One entry per CDR3 protein results from TCRdb running MiXCR on the PCR reads. Among about 15,000 distinct CDR3 sequences listed, approximately 71% were seen once. These data are taken from a study of vaccination and CD4 T cells after COVID-19. Study as a whole: Those taking part got two shots of either the BNT162b2 or the mRNA-1273 vaccine. Cells were stimulated with overlapping spike peptides from SARS-CoV-2, HCoV-NL63, HCoV-OC43 and HCoV-229E.

Stated treatment: approximately nine-day PBMC culture with coronavirus spike peptide pools or control peptides (ViraFEST assay). The rearrangement links TRBV6-2 or TRBV6-3 to TRBJ1-1; 10 bases line up with TRBD1. The sequenced sample was CD4+ T cells from blood, cultured in vitro. This receptor was taken from a human donor who had recovered from COVID-19. The DNA of the CDR3 is TGTGCCAGCAGAACAAGACAGGGGGCCAACACTGAAGCTTTCTTT. This encodes CASRTRQGANTEAFF.